The source of this T cell receptor (beta chain) is a study of T-cell reconstitution after alpha-beta-depleted transplantation in children. TCRbeta library preparation incorporated unique molecular identifiers. TCRdb ran MiXCR on the PCR reads and lists one entry per CDR3 protein. The sample holds 500,000 to 750,000 distinct CDR3 sequences; roughly 27% are singletons and the top ten take less than 40%. The CDR3 totals 15 residues. V shed 4 bases and J shed 1 base, with 14 bases lying between them. The germline CDR1 and CDR2 sequences are SGHRS and YFSETQ. The genes are TRBV5-1 and TRBJ1-1, with D maybe TRBD1 (5 bases). The receptor comes from a boy under three years old with Wiskott-Aldrich syndrome, due to receive a stem cell transplant. The sequenced sample was PBMCs, obtained before TCRalphabeta/CD19-depleted stem cell transplant. The CDR3, as DNA: TGCGCCAGCAGCATATCCGGGACGGCGAACACTGAAGCTTTCTTT. Protein product: CASSISGTANTEAFF.